The following is a T cell receptor beta chain sequence with its context. Its antigen remains unidentified. RNA, at roughly 0.45 to 1 ug, was reverse transcribed with random hexamers. One entry per CDR3 protein, called by TCRdb with MiXCR from the immunoSEQ multiplex PCR reads. The sample yields approximately 230,000 distinct CDR3 sequences, roughly 95% seen once. This record belongs to a study of CD8 T cells in Susac syndrome. General study findings and limits: Acknowledgment was made by the study that its TCR sequencing and HLA analysis involved a relatively small number of individuals.

Germline V gene sequence: CDR1 SQVTM, CDR2 ANQGSEA. The CDR3 loop spans 13 amino acids. V gave up 2 bases and J gave up 0 bases, with 7 bases separating them. The sequenced target, TCR beta, came from blood CD8+ and CD4+ T cells. Both CD4+ and CD8+ T cells were negatively isolated, and TEMRA cells underwent FACS enrichment. Sequenced sample: CD4+ T cells from PBMCs. V is TRBV29-1 and J is TRBJ1-1; D unresolved. This receptor was taken from a human donor with multiple sclerosis. The CDR3 DNA is TGCAGCGTTGAAAAACAGATGAACACTGAAGCTTTCTTT. This sequence encodes CSVEKQMNTEAFF.